Given below is one TCR beta chain in context. Its antigen remains unidentified. The source of the sample is a study of shared clonotypes between healthy human individuals. Findings and caveats of the study: Rarefaction revealed incomplete sorted-subset sequencing despite large depth.

CDR1 and CDR2 (germline): MNHEY, SVGAGI. The CDR3 runs to 14 residues. Original analysis: Junction-only sequences produced by ImmunoSEQ had no quality scores, so filtering differed. Profiled with immunoSEQ multiplex PCR; TCRdb holds only in-frame clones, not every one. That table gives V, J and clone size, and the DNA gave D and trimming. This sample carries some 2,000,000 clones, approximately 95% of them seen once, and the ten largest clones take more than 0.1%. The chain employs TRBV6-5 and TRBJ1-2, with TRBD1 matching 9 bases. The sequenced material came from naive CD4+ T cells sorted from blood. Subset specified: CD45RA+ positively selected. The TCR was taken from a man aged 18 to 30 in good health. CDR3 sequence: CVTTPGQGDYGYTF. The CDR3 DNA reads TGTGTCACCACCCCGGGACAGGGAGACTATGGCTACACCTTC.